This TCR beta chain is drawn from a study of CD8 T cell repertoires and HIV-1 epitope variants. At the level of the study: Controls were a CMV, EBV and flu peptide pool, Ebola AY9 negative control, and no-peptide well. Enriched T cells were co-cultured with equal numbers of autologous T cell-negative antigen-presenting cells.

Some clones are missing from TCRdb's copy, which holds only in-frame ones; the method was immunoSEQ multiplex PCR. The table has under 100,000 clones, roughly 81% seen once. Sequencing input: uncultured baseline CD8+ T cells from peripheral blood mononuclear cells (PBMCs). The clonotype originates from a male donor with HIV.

This chain's CDR3 is CASSQIQGSGETQYF. The CDR3 DNA reads as TGTGCCAGCAGCCAAATACAGGGATCTGGAGAGACCCAGTACTTC. V gene TRBV4-2 combines with J gene TRBJ2-5; a weak D match, TRBD1 (6 bases). The CDR3 has 15 amino acids. Between the trimmed V and J ends, which lost 2 bases and 4 bases, there was a span of 14 bases. CDR1 is LGHNA and CDR2 is YNFKEQ in the germline V gene.